The T cell receptor beta chain under discussion was sequenced for a study of cytomegalovirus exposure and HLA in healthy donors. Overall study context: Assignment to the Caucasian-associated ancestry cluster applied to more than 75% of the approximately 400 genotyped donors.

Study results and limitations: What was likely a sequencing artifact was a cluster of highly shared sequence variants.

In the case of this clone: Its target is not known.

V shed 0 bases and J 2 bases; nucleotides not matched to a gene: 6. The CDR3 extends over 16 amino acids. Germline V gives CDR1 LNHNV, CDR2 YYDKDF (reference sequence). PCR primers comprised 60 Vbeta and 13 Jbeta primers. Per the study methods: Approximately 72 million unique TCR beta chains, about 11 million of them shared, were counted by a later analysis. Some clones are missing from TCRdb's copy, which holds only in-frame ones; the method was immunoSEQ multiplex PCR. V, J and clone size reflect that table, while D and trimming were determined from the DNA. This table has about 120,000 clones, over 75% appearing once.

The TCR was taken from a man aged 30-40 years in good health and CMV-seronegative. The material sequenced was PBMCs. The chain uses TRBV15 and TRBJ2-7, with TRBD1 matching over 8 bases. Here the CDR3 reads CATSRDTGTGTYEQYF. CDR3 nucleotides: TGTGCCACCAGCAGAGATACCGGGACAGGTACCTACGAGCAGTACTTC.